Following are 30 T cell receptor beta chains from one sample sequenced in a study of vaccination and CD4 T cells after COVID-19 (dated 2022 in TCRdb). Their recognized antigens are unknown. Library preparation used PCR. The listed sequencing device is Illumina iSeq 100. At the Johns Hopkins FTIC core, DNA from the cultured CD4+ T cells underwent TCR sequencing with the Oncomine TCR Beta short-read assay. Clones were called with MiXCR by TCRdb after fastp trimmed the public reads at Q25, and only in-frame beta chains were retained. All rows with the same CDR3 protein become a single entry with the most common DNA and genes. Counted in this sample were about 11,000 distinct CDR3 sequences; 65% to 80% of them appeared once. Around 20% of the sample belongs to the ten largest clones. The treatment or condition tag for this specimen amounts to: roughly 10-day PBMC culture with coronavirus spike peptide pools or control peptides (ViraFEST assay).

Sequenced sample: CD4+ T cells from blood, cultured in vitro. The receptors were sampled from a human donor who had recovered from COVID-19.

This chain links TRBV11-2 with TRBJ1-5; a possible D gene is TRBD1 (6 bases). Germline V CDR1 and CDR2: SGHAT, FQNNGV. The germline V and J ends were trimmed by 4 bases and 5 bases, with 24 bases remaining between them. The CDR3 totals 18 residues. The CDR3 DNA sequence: TGTGCCAGCAGCTCGACAACCCGGGGACGGTGGGGGCATCAGCCCCAGCATTTT. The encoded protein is CASSSTTRGRWGHQPQHF.

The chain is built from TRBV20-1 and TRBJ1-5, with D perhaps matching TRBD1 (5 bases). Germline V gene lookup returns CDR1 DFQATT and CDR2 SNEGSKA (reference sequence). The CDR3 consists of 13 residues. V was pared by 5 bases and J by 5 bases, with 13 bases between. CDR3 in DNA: TGCAGTGCTCTACAGGTTATTGATCAGCCCCAGCATTTT. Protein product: CSALQVIDQPQHF.

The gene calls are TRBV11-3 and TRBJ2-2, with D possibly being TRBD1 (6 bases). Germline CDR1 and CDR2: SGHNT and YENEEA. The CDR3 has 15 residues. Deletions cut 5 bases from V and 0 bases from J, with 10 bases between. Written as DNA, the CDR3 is TGTGCCAGCAGCGTGGGACATACGAACACCGGGGAGCTGTTTTTT. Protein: CASSVGHTNTGELFF.

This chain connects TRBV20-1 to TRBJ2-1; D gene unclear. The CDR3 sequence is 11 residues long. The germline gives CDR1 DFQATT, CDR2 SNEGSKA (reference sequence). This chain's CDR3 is CTIFMGNEQFF. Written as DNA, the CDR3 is TGCACCATATTCATGGGAAATGAGCAGTTCTTC.

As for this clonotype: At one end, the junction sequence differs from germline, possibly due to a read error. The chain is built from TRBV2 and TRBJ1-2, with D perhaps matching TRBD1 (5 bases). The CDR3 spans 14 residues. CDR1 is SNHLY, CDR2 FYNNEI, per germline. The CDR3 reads CASSEQGTYYGYTF. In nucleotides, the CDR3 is TGTGCCAGCAGTGAGCAGGGAACCTACTACGGCTACACCTTC.

CDR3 region: CATRTGPTDTQYF. CDR3 sequence (DNA): TGTGCCACCCGGACAGGGCCCACAGATACGCAGTATTTT. This chain connects TRBV24-1 to TRBJ2-3; 8 bases match TRBD1. Germline CDR1 is KGHDR and CDR2 is SFDVKD. CDR3 length: 13 amino acids. J lost 2 bases, V lost 9 bases, and 3 bases had no gene match.

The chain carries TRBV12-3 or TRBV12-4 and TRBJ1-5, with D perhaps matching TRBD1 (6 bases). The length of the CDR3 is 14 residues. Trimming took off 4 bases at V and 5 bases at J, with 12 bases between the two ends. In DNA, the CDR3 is TGTGCCAGCAGTTCCCAGGGGACGGATCAGCCCCAGCATTTT. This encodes CASSSQGTDQPQHF.

The DNA of the CDR3 is TGCAGTGCTCGTAAAAACTCCCTTCTCTACAATGAGCAGTTCTTC. Translation gives CSARKNSLLYNEQFF. The rearrangement joins TRBV20-1 to TRBJ2-1; D gene uncertain. Germline V lookup: CDR1 DFQATT, CDR2 SNEGSKA (reference sequence). This CDR3 comprises 15 residues. V was pared by 5 bases and J by 3 bases, with 17 bases between.

The CDR3 bases are TGTGCCAGCAGTTTAGCAGGGTATGGGGGCTACACCTTC. Translation: CASSLAGYGGYTF. The chain is built from TRBV12-3 or TRBV12-4 and TRBJ1-2, with D unresolved. Trimming took off 0 bases at V and 8 bases at J, with 10 bases between the two ends. The CDR3 has 13 residues.

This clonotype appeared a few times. CDR3 in DNA: TGCAGTGTTCGAAACAGGGGCACCATGAACACTGAAGCTTTCTTT. Encoded protein: CSVRNRGTMNTEAFF. The J gene is TRBJ1-1, the V gene TRBV20-1; 7 positions match TRBD1. From germline, CDR1 is DFQATT and CDR2 SNEGSKA (reference sequence). The CDR3 is 15 amino acids. Germline trimming cut 7 bases from V and 0 bases from J; bases unmatched to any gene: 11.

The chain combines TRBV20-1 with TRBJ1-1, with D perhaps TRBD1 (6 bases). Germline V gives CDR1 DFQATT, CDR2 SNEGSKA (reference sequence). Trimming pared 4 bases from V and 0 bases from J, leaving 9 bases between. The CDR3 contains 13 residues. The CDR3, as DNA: TGCAGTGCTATTAGGGGGTTGAACACTGAAGCTTTCTTT. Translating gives CSAIRGLNTEAFF.

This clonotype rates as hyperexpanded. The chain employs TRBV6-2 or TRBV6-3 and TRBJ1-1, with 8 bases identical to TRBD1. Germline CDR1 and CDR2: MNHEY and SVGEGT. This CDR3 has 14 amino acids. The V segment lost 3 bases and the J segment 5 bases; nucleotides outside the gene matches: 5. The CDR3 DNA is TGTGCCAGCAGTTATCAGGGGGCGCGTACTGAAGCTTTCTTT. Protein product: CASSYQGARTEAFF.

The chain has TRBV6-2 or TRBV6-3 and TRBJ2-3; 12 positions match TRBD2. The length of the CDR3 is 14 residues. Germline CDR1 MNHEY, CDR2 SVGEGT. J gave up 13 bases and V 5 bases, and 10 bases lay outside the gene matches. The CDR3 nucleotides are TGTGCCAGCAGTCGTACTAGCGGGGGGCATAAGAAGTATTTT. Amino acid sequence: CASSRTSGGHKKYF.

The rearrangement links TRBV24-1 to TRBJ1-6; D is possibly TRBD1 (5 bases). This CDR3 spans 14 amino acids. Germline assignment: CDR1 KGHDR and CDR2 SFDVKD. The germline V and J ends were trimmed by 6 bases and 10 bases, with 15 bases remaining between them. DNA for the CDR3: TGTGCCACCAGTTTCCAGGGCGTAGTCTCACCCCTCCACTTT. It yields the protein CATSFQGVVSPLHF.

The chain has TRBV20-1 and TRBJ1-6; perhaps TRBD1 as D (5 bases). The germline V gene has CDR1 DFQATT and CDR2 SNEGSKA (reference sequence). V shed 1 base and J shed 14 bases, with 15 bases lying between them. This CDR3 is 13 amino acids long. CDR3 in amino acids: CSARVPRDPSLHF. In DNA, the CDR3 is TGCAGTGCTAGAGTTCCCAGGGACCCCTCCCTCCACTTT.

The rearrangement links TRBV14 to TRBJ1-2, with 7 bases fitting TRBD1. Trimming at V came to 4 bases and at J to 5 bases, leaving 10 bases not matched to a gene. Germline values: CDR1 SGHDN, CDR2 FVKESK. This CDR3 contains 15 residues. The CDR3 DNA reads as TGTGCCAGCAGCCTCGGACAGGCACAGCGGTATGGCTACACCTTC. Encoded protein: CASSLGQAQRYGYTF.

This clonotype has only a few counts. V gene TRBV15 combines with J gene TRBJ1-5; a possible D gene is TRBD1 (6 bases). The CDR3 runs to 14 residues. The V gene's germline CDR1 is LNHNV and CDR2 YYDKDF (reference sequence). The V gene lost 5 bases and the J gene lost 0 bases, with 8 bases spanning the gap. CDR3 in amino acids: CATSGQSSNQPQHF. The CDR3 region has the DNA TGTGCCACCAGCGGACAGTCTAGCAATCAGCCCCAGCATTTT.

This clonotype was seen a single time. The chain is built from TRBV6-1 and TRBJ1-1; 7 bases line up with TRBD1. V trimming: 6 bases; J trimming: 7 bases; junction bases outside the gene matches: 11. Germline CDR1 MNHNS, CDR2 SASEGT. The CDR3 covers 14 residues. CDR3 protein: CASRDRQGNFEAFF. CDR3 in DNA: TGTGCCAGCAGGGATAGACAGGGAAATTTTGAAGCTTTCTTT.

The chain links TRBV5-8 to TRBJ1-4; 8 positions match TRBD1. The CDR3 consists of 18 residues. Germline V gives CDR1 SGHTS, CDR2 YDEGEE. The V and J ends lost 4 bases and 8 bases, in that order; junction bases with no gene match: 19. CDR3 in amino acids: CASSTLTGASGRGEKLFF. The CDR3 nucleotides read TGTGCCAGCAGCACCTTGACAGGGGCATCTGGTCGGGGAGAAAAACTGTTTTTT.

The CDR3 DNA follows: TGTGCCAGCAGTCCCGGGGTCCGGACCACTGAAGCTTTCTTT. This translates into CASSPGVRTTEAFF. The chain links TRBV27 to TRBJ1-1; D call uncertain. The CDR3 length is 14 residues. Germline V gene lookup returns CDR1 MNHEY and CDR2 SMNVEV (reference sequence). Trimming removed 5 bases from V and 4 bases from J, with 14 bases in between.

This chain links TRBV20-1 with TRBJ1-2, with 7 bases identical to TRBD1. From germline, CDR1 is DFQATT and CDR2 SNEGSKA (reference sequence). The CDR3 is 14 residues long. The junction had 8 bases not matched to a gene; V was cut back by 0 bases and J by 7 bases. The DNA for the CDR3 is TGCAGTGCTAGAGATGGGGAGGGGGCGTTTGGCTACACCTTC. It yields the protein CSARDGEGAFGYTF.

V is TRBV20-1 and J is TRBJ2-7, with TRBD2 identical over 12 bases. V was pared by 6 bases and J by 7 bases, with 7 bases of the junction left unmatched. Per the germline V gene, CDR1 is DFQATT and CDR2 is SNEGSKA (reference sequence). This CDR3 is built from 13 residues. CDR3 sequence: CSAPTSGRGEQYF. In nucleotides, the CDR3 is TGCAGTGCCCCGACTAGCGGGAGAGGAGAGCAGTACTTC.

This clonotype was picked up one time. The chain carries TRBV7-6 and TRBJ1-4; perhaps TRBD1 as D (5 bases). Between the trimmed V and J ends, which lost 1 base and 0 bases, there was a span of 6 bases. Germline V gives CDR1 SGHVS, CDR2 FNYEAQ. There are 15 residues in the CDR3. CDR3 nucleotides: TGTGCCAGCAGCTTAGGGACAACAACTAATGAAAAACTGTTTTTT. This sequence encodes CASSLGTTTNEKLFF.

This CDR3 is CASSIRTGEGGYTF. The DNA for the CDR3 is TGTGCCAGCAGTATACGGACGGGGGAGGGTGGCTACACCTTC. V and J are TRBV6-1 and TRBJ1-2; possibly TRBD1 for D (5 bases). Trimming pared 5 bases from V and 7 bases from J, leaving 17 bases between. The CDR3 consists of 14 residues. Germline V gene data show CDR1 as MNHNS and CDR2 as SASEGT.

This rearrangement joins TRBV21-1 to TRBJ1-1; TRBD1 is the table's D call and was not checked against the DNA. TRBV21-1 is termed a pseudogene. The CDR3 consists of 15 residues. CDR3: CATQVLTGMNTEAFF. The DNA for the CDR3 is TGTGCCACCCAGGTCCTTACAGGGATGAACACTGAAGCTTTCTTT.

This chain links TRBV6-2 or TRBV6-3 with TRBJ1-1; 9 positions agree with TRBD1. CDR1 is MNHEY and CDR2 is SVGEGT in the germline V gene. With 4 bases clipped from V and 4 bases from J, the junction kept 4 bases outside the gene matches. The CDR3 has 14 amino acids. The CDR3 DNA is TGTGCCAGCAGTTCCCGGACAGGGGTCACTGAAGCTTTCTTT. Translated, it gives CASSSRTGVTEAFF.

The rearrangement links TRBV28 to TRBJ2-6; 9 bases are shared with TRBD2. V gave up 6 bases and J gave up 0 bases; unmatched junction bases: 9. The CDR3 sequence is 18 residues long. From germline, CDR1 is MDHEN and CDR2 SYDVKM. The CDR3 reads CASRRYLAGNSGANVLTF. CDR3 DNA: TGTGCCAGCAGGCGCTACCTAGCGGGGAACTCTGGGGCCAACGTCCTGACTTTC.

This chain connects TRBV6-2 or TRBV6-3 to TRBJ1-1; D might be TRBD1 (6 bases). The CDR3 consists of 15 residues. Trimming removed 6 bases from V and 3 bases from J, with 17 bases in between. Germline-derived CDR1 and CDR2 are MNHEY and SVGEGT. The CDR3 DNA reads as TGTGCCAGCAGGGATACAGGGTCTGGGTACACTGAAGCTTTCTTT. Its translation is CASRDTGSGYTEAFF.

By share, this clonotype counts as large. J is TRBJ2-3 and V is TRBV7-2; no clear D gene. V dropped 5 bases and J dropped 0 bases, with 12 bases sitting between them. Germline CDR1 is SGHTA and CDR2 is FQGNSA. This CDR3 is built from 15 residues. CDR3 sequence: CASSPEYTSTDTQYF. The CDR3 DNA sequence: TGTGCCAGCAGCCCCGAGTATACTAGCACAGATACGCAGTATTTT.

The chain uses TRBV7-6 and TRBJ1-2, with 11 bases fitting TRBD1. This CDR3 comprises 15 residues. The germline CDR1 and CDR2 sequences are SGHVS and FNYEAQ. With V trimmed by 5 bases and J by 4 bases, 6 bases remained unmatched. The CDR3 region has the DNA TGTGCCAGCAGCCCGGACAGGGGGCCTGGCTATGGCTACACCTTC. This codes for CASSPDRGPGYGYTF.